This T cell receptor (beta chain) came from a study of T cells in localized non-small cell lung cancer. Study results and caveats: Across samples, adjacent lung featured a median 57 of the top 100 tumor clones.

The V gene lost 2 bases and the J gene lost 3 bases, with 22 bases spanning the gap. The CDR3 totals 18 residues. Germline CDR1 SGHVS, CDR2 FNYEAQ. The data were produced by immunoSEQ multiplex PCR, yet TCRdb's version contains in-frame clones alone and is incomplete. The sample includes 70,000 to 90,000 clones, around 84% of them seen just once. A remark on this clone: Its target is unknown.

The clonotype originates from a female donor over 55 with stage I lung adenocarcinoma. The genes are TRBV7-6 and TRBJ2-5; tentative D call: TRBD2 (6 bases). The sample here was peripheral blood, taken before any cancer treatment. In DNA, the CDR3 is TGTGCCAGCAGCTTAAGGGTCCCATTGGGGGAGGCGGAAGAGACCCAGTACTTC. It specifies CASSLRVPLGEAEETQYF. Variable domain in full (rest from reference TRBV7-6 and TRBJ2-5): GAGVSQSPRYKVTKRGQDVALRCDPISGHVSLYWYRQALGQGPEFLTYFNYEAQQDKSGLPNDRFSAERPEGSISTLTIQRTEQRDSAMYRCASSLRVPLGEAEETQYFGPGTRLLVL.